What follows are 17 T cell receptor beta chains derived from one specimen sequenced in a study of T cell changes during pregnancy in multiple sclerosis. Profiled with immunoSEQ multiplex PCR; TCRdb holds only in-frame clones, not every one. The data contain 50,000 to 65,000 clones, 80% to 95% of them singletons. The material sequenced was peripheral blood, taken in the first trimester of pregnancy. The receptors come from a female donor with multiple sclerosis, enrolled in a pregnancy study.

The rearrangement uses TRBV19 and TRBJ2-7; TRBD2 agrees at 7 bases. Germline CDR1 is LNHDA and CDR2 is SQIVND (reference sequence). The J segment lost 6 bases and the V segment lost 5 bases, leaving 10 bases of the junction unmatched. This CDR3 is 14 amino acids long. CDR3 nucleotide sequence: TGTGCCAGTAGTCCTCAGCGGGGAGACACCGAGCAGTACTTC. Its translation: CASSPQRGDTEQYF. Combining the CDR3 with reference TRBV19 and TRBJ2-7 gives the whole variable domain DGGITQSPKYLFRKEGQNVTLSCEQNLNHDAMYWYRQDPGQGLRLIYYSQIVNDFQKGDIAEGYSVSREKKESFPLTVTSAQKNPTAFYLCASSPQRGDTEQYFGPGTRLTVT.

This rearrangement joins TRBV6-5 to TRBJ1-1, with D possibly TRBD1 on 6 matching bases. Trimming took 5 bases from V and 1 from J, leaving 11 bases between them. This CDR3 has 14 amino acids. Germline V gene data show CDR1 as MNHEY and CDR2 as SVGAGI. The CDR3 loop reads CASSIQGRNTEAFF. Written as DNA, the CDR3 is TGTGCCAGCAGTATTCAGGGGAGGAACACTGAAGCTTTCTTT.

V usage is TRBV7-2 and J usage is TRBJ2-5, with 10 bases matching TRBD2. Germline V gene lookup returns CDR1 SGHTA and CDR2 FQGNSA. The CDR3 consists of 16 residues. V was pared by 1 base and J by 4 bases, with 6 bases of the junction left unmatched. CDR3 in amino acids: CASSLGSGGNGETQYF. The CDR3 DNA is TGTGCCAGCAGCTTAGGTAGCGGGGGGAACGGAGAGACCCAGTACTTC.

The chain combines TRBV9 with TRBJ1-6; tentative D call: TRBD1 (6 bases). Germline V gene sequence: CDR1 SGDLS, CDR2 YYNGEE. With 5 bases removed from V and 5 bases from J, the gap between germline ends came to 14 bases. This CDR3 has 15 residues. CDR3 sequence: CASRRGTLHNSPLHF. The CDR3 DNA follows: TGTGCCAGCAGAAGAGGGACACTCCATAATTCACCCCTCCACTTT.

The chain combines TRBV7-3 with TRBJ2-7, with a tentative D call TRBD1 (6 bases). Germline CDR1 reads SGHTA; CDR2 reads FQGTGA. V gave up 3 bases and J gave up 4 bases, with 10 bases separating them. The CDR3 is made up of 13 amino acids. CDR3: CASSFRGTYEQYF. Written as DNA, the CDR3 is TGTGCCAGCAGCTTCAGGGGAACTTACGAGCAGTACTTC. The whole variable domain, filled in from reference TRBV7-3 and TRBJ2-7, reads GAGVSQTPSNKVTEKGKYVELRCDPISGHTALYWYRQSLGQGPEFLIYFQGTGAADDSGLPNDRFFAVRPEGSVSTLKIQRTERGDSAVYLCASSFRGTYEQYFGPGTRLTVT.

CDR3 sequence (DNA): TGTGCCAGCAGACCCAGAGGCTCCTATAATTCACCCCTCCACTTT. This translates into CASRPRGSYNSPLHF. The chain uses TRBV6-5 and TRBJ1-6; D call uncertain. The CDR3 has 15 residues. CDR1 and CDR2 from the germline V gene are MNHEY and SVGAGI. Deletions cut 6 bases from V and 0 bases from J, with 9 bases between.

The chain employs TRBV19 and TRBJ2-5; D perhaps matches TRBD1 (6 bases). Germline CDR1 reads LNHDA; CDR2 reads SQIVND (reference sequence). The length of the CDR3 is 13 residues. The ends were cut back, 5 bases at V and 4 bases at J, with 11 bases in the middle. The CDR3 spells CASSYRGGETQYF. The CDR3, as DNA: TGTGCCAGTAGTTATAGAGGGGGAGAGACCCAGTACTTC.

This chain joins TRBV5-8 and TRBJ1-4, with TRBD1 matching 8 bases. CDR1 is SGHTS, CDR2 YDEGEE, per germline. The ends lost 3 bases at V and 12 bases at J; junction bases unmatched: 25. The CDR3 runs 19 residues. The CDR3 DNA is TGTGCCAGCAGCTCGATGCCCCTTGTTTCGGACAGGGCTATGGGCGAACTGTTTTTT. As protein: CASSSMPLVSDRAMGELFF.

V is TRBV4-2 and J is TRBJ2-7, with 7 positions matching TRBD1. V dropped 5 bases and J dropped 3; count of bases not matched to a gene: 7. The V gene's germline CDR1 is LGHNA and CDR2 YNFKEQ. The CDR3 sequence is 14 residues long. In nucleotides, the CDR3 is TGTGCCAGCAGCAACAAAAGGACAGGCTACGAGCAGTACTTC. Translating it yields CASSNKRTGYEQYF.

The chain combines TRBV25-1 with TRBJ1-6; 7 nucleotides align to TRBD1. The CDR3 has 15 residues. Germline CDR1 and CDR2: MGHDK and SYGVNS. J gave up 5 bases and V 4 bases, and 5 bases lay outside the gene matches. Written as DNA, the CDR3 is TGTGCCAGCAGTGTCGGGGGACAGAATAATTCACCCCTCCACTTT. It specifies CASSVGGQNNSPLHF.

The CDR3 reads CASSLGLGHNTEAFF. The CDR3 DNA follows: TGTGCCAGCAGCTTGGGTCTGGGGCATAACACTGAAGCTTTCTTT. The chain links TRBV11-2 to TRBJ1-1; D is possibly TRBD1 (5 bases). This CDR3 is built from 15 residues. Trimming removed 3 bases from V and 2 bases from J, with 13 bases in between. CDR1 SGHAT and CDR2 FQNNGV come from the germline V gene.

This chain connects TRBV6-5 to TRBJ2-5; maybe TRBD1 (5 bases). With 6 bases removed from V and 5 bases from J, the gap between germline ends came to 13 bases. This CDR3 region has 13 residues. The germline CDR1 and CDR2 sequences are MNHEY and SVGAGI. The chain's CDR3 is CASRFPGLETQYF. CDR3 DNA sequence: TGTGCCAGCAGATTCCCAGGGTTGGAGACCCAGTACTTC.

This clone was detected once. V and J are TRBV19 and TRBJ1-4, with TRBD1 as a possible D gene (5 bases). Deletions cut 7 bases from V and 7 bases from J, with 13 bases between. Germline CDR1 is LNHDA and CDR2 is SQIVND (reference sequence). This CDR3 spans 13 amino acids. CDR3 in amino acids: CASNFKRGEKLFF. CDR3 nucleotide sequence: TGTGCCAGTAACTTCAAAAGGGGTGAAAAACTGTTTTTT. Filled out from reference TRBV19 and TRBJ1-4, the complete variable domain reads DGGITQSPKYLFRKEGQNVTLSCEQNLNHDAMYWYRQDPGQGLRLIYYSQIVNDFQKGDIAEGYSVSREKKESFPLTVTSAQKNPTAFYLCASNFKRGEKLFFGSGTQLSVL.

This chain joins TRBV5-1 and TRBJ1-1, with D unclear. CDR3 length equals 13 residues. V was shortened by 0 bases and J by 7 bases, with 10 bases between the two germline ends. Per the germline V gene, CDR1 is SGHRS and CDR2 is YFSETQ. Here the CDR3 reads CASSLGAVYEAFF. CDR3 in DNA: TGCGCCAGCAGCTTGGGGGCAGTCTATGAAGCTTTCTTT.

The chain combines TRBV5-1 with TRBJ2-7; D may be TRBD1 (5 bases). CDR3 length: 14 amino acids. V was trimmed by 0 bases and J by 5 bases, leaving 12 bases between them. Per germline, CDR1 SGHRS and CDR2 YFSETQ. CDR3 bases: TGCGCCAGCAGCTTGGGGCAGGGCAGAGACGAGCAGTACTTC. Residues: CASSLGQGRDEQYF.

The count of this clone is one. The chain employs TRBV7-2 and TRBJ2-1, with 9 bases fitting TRBD2. Trimming took 3 bases from V and 9 from J; bases not matched to a gene: 12. The CDR3 totals 16 residues. Germline V gene sequence: CDR1 SGHTA, CDR2 FQGNSA. The chain's CDR3 is CASSLNAGGTHGEQFF. The CDR3 DNA follows: TGTGCCAGCAGCTTGAATGCGGGGGGGACCCACGGTGAGCAGTTCTTC.

The J gene is TRBJ2-7, the V gene TRBV6-5; TRBD1 matches at 8 bases. J gave up 2 bases and V 8 bases, and 8 bases lay outside the gene matches. This CDR3 has 14 amino acids. Per germline, CDR1 MNHEY and CDR2 SVGAGI. CDR3 amino acids: CASRQGPVAYEQYF. Here the CDR3 DNA reads TGTGCCAGCCGACAGGGGCCGGTTGCCTACGAGCAGTACTTC.